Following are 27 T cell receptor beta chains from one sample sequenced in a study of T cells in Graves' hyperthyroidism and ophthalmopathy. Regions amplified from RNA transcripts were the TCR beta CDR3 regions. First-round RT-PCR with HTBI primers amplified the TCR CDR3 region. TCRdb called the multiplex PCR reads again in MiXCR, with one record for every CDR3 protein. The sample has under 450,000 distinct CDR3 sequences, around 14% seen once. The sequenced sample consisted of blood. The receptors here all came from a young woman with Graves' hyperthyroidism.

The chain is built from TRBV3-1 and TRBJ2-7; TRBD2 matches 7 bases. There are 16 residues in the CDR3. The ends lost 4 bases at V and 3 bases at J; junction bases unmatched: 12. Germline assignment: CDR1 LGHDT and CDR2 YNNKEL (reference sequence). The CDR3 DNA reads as TGTGCCAGCAGCCCCTCCCCGCGGGGGAGTTACTACGAGCAGTACTTC. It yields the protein CASSPSPRGSYYEQYF.

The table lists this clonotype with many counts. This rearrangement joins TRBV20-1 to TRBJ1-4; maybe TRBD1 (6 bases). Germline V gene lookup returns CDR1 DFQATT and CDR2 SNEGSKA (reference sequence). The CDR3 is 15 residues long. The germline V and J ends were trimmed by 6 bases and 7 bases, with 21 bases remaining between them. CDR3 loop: CSAPMGGWEGEKLFF. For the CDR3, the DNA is TGCAGTGCCCCGATGGGGGGCTGGGAAGGTGAAAAACTGTTTTTT.

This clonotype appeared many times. The CDR3 nucleotides are TGTGCCAGCCCTCGACAGGGGAGAAACACCGGGGAGCTGTTTTTT. As protein: CASPRQGRNTGELFF. This chain joins TRBV18 and TRBJ2-2, with TRBD1 matching 8 bases. CDR1 and CDR2 from the germline V gene are KGHSH and LQKENI. V gave up 8 bases and J gave up 2 bases; unmatched junction bases: 7. This CDR3 has 15 residues. Using reference TRBV18 and TRBJ2-2 for the parts outside the CDR3, the full variable domain is NAGVMQNPRHLVRRRGQEARLRCSPMKGHSHVYWYRQLPEEGLKFMVYLQKENIIDESGMPKERFSAEFPKEGPSILRIQQVVRGDSAAYFCASPRQGRNTGELFFGEGSRLTVL.

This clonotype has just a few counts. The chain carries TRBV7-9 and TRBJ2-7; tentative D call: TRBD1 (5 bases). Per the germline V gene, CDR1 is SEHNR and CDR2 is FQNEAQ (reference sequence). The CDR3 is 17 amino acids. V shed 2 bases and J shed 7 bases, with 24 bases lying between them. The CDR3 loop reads CASSLFPAVGPLREQYF. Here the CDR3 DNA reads TGTGCCAGCAGCTTATTTCCGGCTGTGGGGCCTCTAAGGGAGCAGTACTTC.

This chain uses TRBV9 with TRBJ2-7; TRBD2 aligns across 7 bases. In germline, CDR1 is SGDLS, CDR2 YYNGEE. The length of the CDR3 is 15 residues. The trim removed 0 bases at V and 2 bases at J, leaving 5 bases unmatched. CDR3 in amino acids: CASSVAASGTYEQYF. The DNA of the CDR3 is TGTGCCAGCAGCGTAGCGGCTAGCGGAACCTACGAGCAGTACTTC.

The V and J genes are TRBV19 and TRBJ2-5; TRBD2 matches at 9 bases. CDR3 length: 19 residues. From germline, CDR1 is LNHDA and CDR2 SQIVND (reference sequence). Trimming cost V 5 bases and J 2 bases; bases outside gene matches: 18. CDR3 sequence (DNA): TGTGCCAGTAGTTCAGCGCTAGCGGGACGCATTGGGCTTCAAGAGACCCAGTACTTC. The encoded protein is CASSSALAGRIGLQETQYF.

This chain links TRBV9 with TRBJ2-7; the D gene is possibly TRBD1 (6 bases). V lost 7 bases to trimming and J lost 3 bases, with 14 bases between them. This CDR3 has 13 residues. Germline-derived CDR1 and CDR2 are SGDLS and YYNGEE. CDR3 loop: CASGPGRGYEQYF. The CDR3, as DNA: TGTGCCAGCGGACCCGGCAGGGGCTACGAGCAGTACTTC.

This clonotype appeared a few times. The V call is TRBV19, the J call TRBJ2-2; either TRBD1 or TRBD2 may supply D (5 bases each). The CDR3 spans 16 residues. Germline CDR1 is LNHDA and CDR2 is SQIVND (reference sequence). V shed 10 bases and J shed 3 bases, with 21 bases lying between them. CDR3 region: CATPSPGPRDTGELFF. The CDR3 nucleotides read TGTGCCACCCCATCACCGGGACCGAGAGACACCGGGGAGCTGTTTTTT.

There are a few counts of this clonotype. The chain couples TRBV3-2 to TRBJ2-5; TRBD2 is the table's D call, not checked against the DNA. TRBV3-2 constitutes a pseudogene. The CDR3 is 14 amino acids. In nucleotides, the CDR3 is TGTGCCAGCAGCCAAGATCCGGTTTTACTAGCAGGGCACTTC. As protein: CASSQDPVLLAGHF.

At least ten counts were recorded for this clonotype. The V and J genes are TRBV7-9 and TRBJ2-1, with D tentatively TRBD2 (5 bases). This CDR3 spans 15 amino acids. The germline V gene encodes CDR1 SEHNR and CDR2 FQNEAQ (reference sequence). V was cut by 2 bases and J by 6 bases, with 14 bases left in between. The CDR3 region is CASSLLGNRGNEQFF. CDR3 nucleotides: TGTGCCAGCAGCTTACTTGGCAATCGGGGCAATGAGCAGTTCTTC.

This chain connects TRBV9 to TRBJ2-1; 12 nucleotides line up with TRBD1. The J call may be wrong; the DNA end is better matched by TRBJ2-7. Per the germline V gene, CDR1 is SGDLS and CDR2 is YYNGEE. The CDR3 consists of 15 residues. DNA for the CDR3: TGTGCCAGCAGCGACCGGGACAGGGGGCACAATGAGCAGTACTTC. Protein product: CASSDRDRGHNEQYF.

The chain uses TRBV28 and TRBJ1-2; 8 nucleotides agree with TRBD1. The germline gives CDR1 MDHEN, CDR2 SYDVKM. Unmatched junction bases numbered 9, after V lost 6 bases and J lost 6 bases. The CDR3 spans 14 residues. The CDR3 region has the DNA TGTGCCAGCAGAGCGACAGGGGATGGAGATGGCTACACCTTC. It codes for CASRATGDGDGYTF.

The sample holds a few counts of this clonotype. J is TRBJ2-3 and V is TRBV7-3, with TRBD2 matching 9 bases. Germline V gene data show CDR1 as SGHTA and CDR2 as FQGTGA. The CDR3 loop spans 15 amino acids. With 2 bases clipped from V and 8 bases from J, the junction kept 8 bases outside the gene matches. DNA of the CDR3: TGTGCCAGCAGCTTAGGGGTATTAGCGGGAGCTACGCAGTATTTT. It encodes CASSLGVLAGATQYF.

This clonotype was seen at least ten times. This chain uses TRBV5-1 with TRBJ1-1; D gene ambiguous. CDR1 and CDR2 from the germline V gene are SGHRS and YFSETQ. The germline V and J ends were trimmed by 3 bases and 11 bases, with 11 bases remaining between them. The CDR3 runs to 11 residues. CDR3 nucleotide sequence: TGCGCCAGCAGCTGGGGTGGTAGGGCTTTCTTT. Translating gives CASSWGGRAFF.

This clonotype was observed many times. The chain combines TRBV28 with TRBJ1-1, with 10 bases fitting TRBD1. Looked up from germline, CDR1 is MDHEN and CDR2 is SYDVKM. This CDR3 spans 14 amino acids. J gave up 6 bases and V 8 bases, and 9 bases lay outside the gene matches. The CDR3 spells CASGIPTGGPEAFF. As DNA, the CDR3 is TGTGCCAGCGGCATCCCGACAGGGGGCCCTGAAGCTTTCTTT.

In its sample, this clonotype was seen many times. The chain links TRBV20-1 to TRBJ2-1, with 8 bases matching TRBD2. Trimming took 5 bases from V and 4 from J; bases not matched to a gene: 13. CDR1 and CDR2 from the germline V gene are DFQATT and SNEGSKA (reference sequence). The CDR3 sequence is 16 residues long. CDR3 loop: CSAPLGRGGRYNEQFF. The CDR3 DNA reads TGCAGTGCTCCCCTGGGAAGGGGCGGGAGGTACAATGAGCAGTTCTTC.

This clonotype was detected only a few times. The CDR3 protein is CSARMDRANQPQHF. The DNA of the CDR3 is TGCAGTGCTAGAATGGACAGGGCCAATCAGCCCCAGCATTTT. The chain combines TRBV20-1 with TRBJ1-5; TRBD1 matches 8 bases. Trimming removed 2 bases from V and 3 bases from J; junction bases left unmatched: 3. Germline-derived CDR1 and CDR2 are DFQATT and SNEGSKA (reference sequence). This CDR3 is built from 14 residues.

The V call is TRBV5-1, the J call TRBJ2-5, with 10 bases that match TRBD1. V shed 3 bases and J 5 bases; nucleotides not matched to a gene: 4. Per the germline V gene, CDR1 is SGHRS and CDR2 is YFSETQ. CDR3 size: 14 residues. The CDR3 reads CASSSTGGAETQYF. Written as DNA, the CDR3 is TGCGCCAGCAGCTCGACAGGGGGCGCGGAGACCCAGTACTTC.

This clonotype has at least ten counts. The CDR3 DNA is TGTGCCAGCAGTTTATTGTCCGGGACGGCCTCCGGAGGCTACACCTTC. Translation: CASSLLSGTASGGYTF. This sequence joins TRBV12-3 or TRBV12-4 and TRBJ1-2; tentatively, D is TRBD1 (5 bases). The CDR3 has 16 residues. V gave up 2 bases and J gave up 8 bases, with 21 bases separating them.

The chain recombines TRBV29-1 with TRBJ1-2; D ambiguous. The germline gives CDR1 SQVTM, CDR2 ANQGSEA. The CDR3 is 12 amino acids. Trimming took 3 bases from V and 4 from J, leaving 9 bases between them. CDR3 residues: CSVEMQTYGYTF. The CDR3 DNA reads TGCAGCGTTGAGATGCAGACCTATGGCTACACCTTC. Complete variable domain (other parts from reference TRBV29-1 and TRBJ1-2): SAVISQKPSRDICQRGTSLTIQCQVDSQVTMMFWYRQQPGQSLTLIATANQGSEATYESGFVIDKFPISRPNLTFSTLTVSNMSPEDSSIYLCSVEMQTYGYTFGSGTRLTVV.

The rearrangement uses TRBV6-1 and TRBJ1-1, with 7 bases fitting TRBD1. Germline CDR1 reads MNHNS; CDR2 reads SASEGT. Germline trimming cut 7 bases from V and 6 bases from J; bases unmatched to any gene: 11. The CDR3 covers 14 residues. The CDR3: CASTSDDRAPEAFF. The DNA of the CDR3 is TGTGCCAGCACCTCGGACGACAGGGCCCCTGAAGCTTTCTTT.

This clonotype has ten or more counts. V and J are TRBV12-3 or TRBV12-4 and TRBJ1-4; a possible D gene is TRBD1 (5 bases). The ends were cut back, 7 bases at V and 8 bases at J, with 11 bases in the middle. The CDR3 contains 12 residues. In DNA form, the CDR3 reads TGTGCCAGCACCCAGGGTTTGGAAAAACTGTTTTTT. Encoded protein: CASTQGLEKLFF.

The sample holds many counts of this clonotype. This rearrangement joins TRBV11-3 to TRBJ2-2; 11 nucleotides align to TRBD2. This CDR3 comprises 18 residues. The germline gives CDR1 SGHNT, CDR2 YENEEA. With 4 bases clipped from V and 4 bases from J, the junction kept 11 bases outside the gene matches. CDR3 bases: TGTGCCAGCAGCTCGCTGACTAGCGGGACACCCTTCACCGGGGAGCTGTTTTTT. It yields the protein CASSSLTSGTPFTGELFF.

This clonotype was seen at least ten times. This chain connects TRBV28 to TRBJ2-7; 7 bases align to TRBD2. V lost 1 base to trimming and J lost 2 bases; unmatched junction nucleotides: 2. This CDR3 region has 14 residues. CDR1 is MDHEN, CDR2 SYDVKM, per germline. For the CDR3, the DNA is TGTGCCAGCAGTTTATACGGGAGGCCCTACGAGCAGTACTTC. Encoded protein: CASSLYGRPYEQYF.

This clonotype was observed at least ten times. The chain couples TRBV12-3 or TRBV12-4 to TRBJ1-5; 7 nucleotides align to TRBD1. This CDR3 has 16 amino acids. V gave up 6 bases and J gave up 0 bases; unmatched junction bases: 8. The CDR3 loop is CASSHRQGNSNQPQHF. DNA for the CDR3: TGTGCCAGCAGCCACAGACAGGGCAATAGCAATCAGCCCCAGCATTTT.

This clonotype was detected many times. CDR3: CASSPRLSSSTDTQYF. The CDR3 nucleotides read TGTGCCAGCAGCCCGCGTTTGTCCAGCAGCACAGATACGCAGTATTTT. The chain couples TRBV5-4 to TRBJ2-3; unclear D gene. The CDR3 length is 16 residues. Germline V gene lookup returns CDR1 SGHNT and CDR2 YYREEE (reference sequence). With 4 bases removed from V and 0 bases from J, the gap between germline ends came to 15 bases.

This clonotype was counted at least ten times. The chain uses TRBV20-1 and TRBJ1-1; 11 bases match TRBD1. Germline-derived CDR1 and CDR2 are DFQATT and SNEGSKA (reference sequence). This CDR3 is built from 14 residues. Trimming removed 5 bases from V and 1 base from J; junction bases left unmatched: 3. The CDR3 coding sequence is TGCAGTGCTCTCGGACAGGGGGCGAACACTGAAGCTTTCTTT. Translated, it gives CSALGQGANTEAFF.